The T cell receptor beta chain described here comes from a study of blood T cell repertoires in COVID-19. Study details: The United States, Italy and Spain provided the acute and convalescent COVID-19 samples. PBMCs, B-cell-depleted T cells, or T cells were the source of the cDNA or gDNA that made up the material.

Clones were read by immunoSEQ multiplex PCR, and TCRdb kept only the in-frame ones, dropping some. The repertoire holds about 220,000 clones, with around 83% as singletons. The CDR3 consists of 14 residues. Trimming removed 1 base from V and 6 bases from J, with 9 bases in between. Germline values: CDR1 SEHNR, CDR2 FQNEAQ (reference sequence). The chain employs TRBV7-9 and TRBJ2-2, with a weak D call TRBD2 (5 bases). The specimen was peripheral blood. The sequence derives from a man in his fifties who had recovered from COVID-19. CDR3 amino acids: CASSLGPGSGELFF. The CDR3 nucleotides are TGTGCCAGCAGCTTAGGCCCGGGATCCGGGGAGCTGTTTTTT.